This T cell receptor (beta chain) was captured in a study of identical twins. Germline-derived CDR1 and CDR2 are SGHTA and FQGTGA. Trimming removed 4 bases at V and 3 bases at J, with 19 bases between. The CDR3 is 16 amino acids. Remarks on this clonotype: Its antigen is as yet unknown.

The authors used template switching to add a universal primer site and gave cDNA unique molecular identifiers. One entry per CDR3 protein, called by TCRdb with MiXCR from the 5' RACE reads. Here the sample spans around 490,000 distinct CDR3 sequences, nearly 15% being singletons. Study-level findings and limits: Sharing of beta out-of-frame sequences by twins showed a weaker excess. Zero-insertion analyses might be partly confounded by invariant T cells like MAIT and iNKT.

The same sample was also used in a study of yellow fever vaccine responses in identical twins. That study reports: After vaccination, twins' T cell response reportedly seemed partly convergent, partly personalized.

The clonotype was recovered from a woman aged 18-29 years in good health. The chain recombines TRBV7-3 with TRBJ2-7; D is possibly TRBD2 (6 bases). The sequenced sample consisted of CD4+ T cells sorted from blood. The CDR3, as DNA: TGTGCCAGCAGCTCCTGGTTGGGCGGGACGAGCTACGAGCAGTACTTC. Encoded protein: CASSSWLGGTSYEQYF.